A single sample is the source of the 22 T cell receptor beta chains below, sequenced in a study of blood T cell repertoires in COVID-19. The data were produced by immunoSEQ multiplex PCR, yet TCRdb's version contains in-frame clones alone and is incomplete. The sample includes roughly 150,000 clones, roughly 81% of them seen just once. The sequenced material came from peripheral blood. Source of these receptors: a woman of 80 years or more with COVID-19, enrolled during active disease.

The CDR3 region has the DNA TGTGCCAGCAGCCCATTAGCGGGGTCGTTGCAAGAGACCCAGTACTTC. The encoded protein is CASSPLAGSLQETQYF. V gene TRBV14 combines with J gene TRBJ2-5, with TRBD2 matching over 8 bases. The CDR3 covers 16 residues. The V segment lost 4 bases and the J segment 2 bases; nucleotides outside the gene matches: 9. Germline assignment: CDR1 SGHDN and CDR2 FVKESK.

The chain is built from TRBV14 and TRBJ2-7; 11 positions match TRBD2. The junction had 13 bases not matched to a gene; V was cut back by 0 bases and J by 0 bases. Looked up from germline, CDR1 is SGHDN and CDR2 is FVKESK. The CDR3 runs to 20 residues. CDR3 coding DNA: TGTGCCAGCAGCCAAGATAATCTGGGACTAGCGGTTCCGAGCTCCTACGAGCAGTACTTC. Translating it yields CASSQDNLGLAVPSSYEQYF. The full variable domain, completed using reference TRBV14 and TRBJ2-7, is EAGVTQFPSHSVIEKGQTVTLRCDPISGHDNLYWYRRVMGKEIKFLLHFVKESKQDESGMPNNRFLAERTGGTYSTLKVQPAELEDSGVYFCASSQDNLGLAVPSSYEQYFGPGTRLTVT.

The chain recombines TRBV5-1 with TRBJ2-1; 7 nucleotides line up with TRBD1. Trimming removed 4 bases from V and 5 bases from J; junction bases left unmatched: 12. CDR1 SGHRS and CDR2 YFSETQ come from the germline V gene. CDR3 length: 16 amino acids. This chain's CDR3 is CASSVAGTANHNEQFF. The CDR3 DNA reads TGCGCCAGCAGCGTTGCCGGGACAGCCAACCACAATGAGCAGTTCTTC.

The V and J genes are TRBV10-3 and TRBJ1-5; D possibly corresponds to TRBD1 (6 bases). V lost 6 bases to trimming and J lost 2 bases, with 17 bases between them. The CDR3 runs 16 residues. CDR1 is ENHRY, CDR2 SYGVKD, per germline. Written as DNA, the CDR3 is TGTGCCATCAGCGGGACATATTCTTTGGGCAATCAGCCCCAGCATTTT. This encodes CAISGTYSLGNQPQHF.

In DNA, the CDR3 is TGTGCCAGCAGTTACTCCAGGGGGTTGAGCTATGGCTACACCTTC. Residues: CASSYSRGLSYGYTF. The genes are TRBV6-2 or TRBV6-3 and TRBJ1-2, with 7 bases that match TRBD1. In germline, CDR1 is MNHEY, CDR2 SVGEGT. The trim removed 0 bases at V and 4 bases at J, leaving 5 bases unmatched. There are 15 residues in the CDR3.

In DNA form, the CDR3 reads TGTGCCAGCAGCTTTGGCAGGGCCGATGGCTACACCTTC. This sequence encodes CASSFGRADGYTF. The V and J genes are TRBV7-9 and TRBJ1-2, with a tentative D call TRBD1 (5 bases). The CDR3 totals 13 residues. The V end lost 3 bases, the J end lost 6 bases, and 11 bases lay between the germline ends. Germline V gives CDR1 SEHNR, CDR2 FQNEAQ (reference sequence).

This chain connects TRBV19 to TRBJ2-1; 9 bases fit TRBD2. Germline values: CDR1 LNHDA, CDR2 SQIVND (reference sequence). CDR3 length: 15 amino acids. J was trimmed by 3 bases and V by 2 bases; bases with no gene match: 2. This CDR3 reads CASSIMRGGYNEQFF. As DNA, the CDR3 is TGTGCCAGTAGTATAATGCGGGGGGGCTACAATGAGCAGTTCTTC.

Note on this clone: Other DNA sequences in the same sample also yield this CDR3. This chain joins TRBV27 and TRBJ1-2, with 8 positions matching TRBD1. Losses at the gene ends were 1 base for V and 6 bases for J; bases not matched to a gene: 1. The CDR3 covers 13 residues. Germline CDR1 is MNHEY and CDR2 is SMNVEV (reference sequence). The CDR3 sequence: CASSLYRGDGYTF. CDR3 nucleotides: TGTGCCAGCAGTTTATACAGGGGGGATGGCTACACCTTC.

The V call is TRBV12-2, the J call TRBJ2-7; no check of the table's D call, TRBD1, against the DNA was made. TRBV12-2 is assigned pseudogene status. CDR3 length: 12 amino acids. Here the CDR3 DNA reads TGTGCAAGTCGCCCATTTCACTACGAGCAGTACTTC. Translated: CASRPFHYEQYF.

The chain combines TRBV6-2 or TRBV6-3 with TRBJ2-6; tentatively, D is TRBD2 (5 bases). The germline CDR1 and CDR2 sequences are MNHEY and SVGEGT. CDR3 length: 17 residues. V lost 2 bases and J 0 bases, leaving 11 bases between the germline ends. The CDR3 DNA sequence: TGTGCCAGCAGTTACCCGGGGAGACCCTCTGGGGCCAACGTCCTGACTTTC. It codes for CASSYPGRPSGANVLTF.

The chain is built from TRBV5-8 and TRBJ2-3; 8 bases agree with TRBD2. Trimming at V came to 2 bases and at J to 6 bases, leaving 14 bases not matched to a gene. Germline V gene data show CDR1 as SGHTS and CDR2 as YDEGEE. The CDR3 totals 17 residues. Here the CDR3 DNA reads TGTGCCAGCAGCTTCGGGACTAGTGCCCCTCACAGTGATACGCAGTATTTT. It yields the protein CASSFGTSAPHSDTQYF.

The chain uses TRBV18 and TRBJ2-7, with 12 positions matching TRBD2. The CDR3 consists of 16 residues. Germline values: CDR1 KGHSH, CDR2 LQKENI. The ends lost 3 bases at V and 1 base at J; junction bases unmatched: 4. As DNA, the CDR3 is TGTGCCAGCTCACCGCAGGGGACTAGCGGGTCCTACGAGCAGTACTTC. This codes for CASSPQGTSGSYEQYF. The full variable domain, completed using reference TRBV18 and TRBJ2-7, is NAGVMQNPRHLVRRRGQEARLRCSPMKGHSHVYWYRQLPEEGLKFMVYLQKENIIDESGMPKERFSAEFPKEGPSILRIQQVVRGDSAAYFCASSPQGTSGSYEQYFGPGTRLTVT.

The chain has TRBV9 and TRBJ2-5; the match to TRBD2 covers 10 bases. The CDR3 extends over 17 amino acids. CDR1 and CDR2 from the germline V gene are SGDLS and YYNGEE. V lost 0 bases, J lost 4 bases, and 9 bases stayed unmatched. The CDR3 region has the DNA TGTGCCAGCAGCGTAGTGGGGCTAGCGGGAGTGGGAGAGACCCAGTACTTC. Amino acids: CASSVVGLAGVGETQYF.

The rearrangement uses TRBV5-1 and TRBJ2-1; 12 bases line up with TRBD2. J gave up 4 bases and V 4 bases, and 6 bases lay outside the gene matches. This CDR3 has 16 amino acids. CDR1 and CDR2 from the germline V gene are SGHRS and YFSETQ. The CDR3 spells CASSAGTSGWYNEQFF. CDR3 DNA: TGCGCCAGCAGCGCCGGGACTAGCGGGTGGTACAATGAGCAGTTCTTC.

This chain links TRBV6-6 with TRBJ2-5; 8 nucleotides align to TRBD2. V lost 4 bases and J lost 5; bases outside the gene matches: 0. The CDR3 sequence is 12 residues long. Germline lookup yields CDR1 MNHNY and CDR2 SVGAGI (reference sequence). The DNA for the CDR3 is TGTGCCAGCAGTTCGGGGGGGGAGACCCAGTACTTC. Encoded protein: CASSSGGETQYF.

The chain recombines TRBV6-5 with TRBJ1-1; 8 bases fit TRBD1. CDR3 length equals 14 residues. Trimming removed 2 bases from V and 5 bases from J; junction bases left unmatched: 4. Germline V gene lookup returns CDR1 MNHEY and CDR2 SVGAGI. In nucleotides, the CDR3 is TGTGCCAGCAGTTACCAGGGGGCCGGGACTGAAGCTTTCTTT. Translation: CASSYQGAGTEAFF.

The chain uses TRBV28 and TRBJ1-1, with D unresolved. The length of the CDR3 is 12 residues. Germline CDR1 is MDHEN and CDR2 is SYDVKM. V lost 6 bases to trimming and J lost 0 bases, with 5 bases between them. The CDR3 loop is CASRSVNTEAFF. CDR3 sequence (DNA): TGTGCCAGCAGGTCGGTGAACACTGAAGCTTTCTTT.

V and J are TRBV19 and TRBJ1-5; TRBD1 matches at 9 bases. Germline CDR1 reads LNHDA; CDR2 reads SQIVND (reference sequence). The CDR3 sequence is 14 residues long. With V trimmed by 8 bases and J by 9 bases, 11 bases remained unmatched. This CDR3 is CASGFRQGGWPQHF. The CDR3 nucleotides are TGTGCCAGTGGATTCCGACAGGGGGGATGGCCCCAGCATTTT.

This chain joins TRBV27 and TRBJ2-5, with 11 bases lining up with TRBD2. CDR3 size: 16 residues. V dropped 3 bases and J dropped 7; count of bases not matched to a gene: 10. Germline V gives CDR1 MNHEY, CDR2 SMNVEV (reference sequence). CDR3: CASSFGSGRASGTQYF. In nucleotides, the CDR3 is TGTGCCAGCAGTTTTGGTAGCGGGAGGGCCTCAGGGACCCAGTACTTC.

This chain links TRBV7-2 with TRBJ1-2, with D tentatively TRBD1 (5 bases). The germline V gene has CDR1 SGHTA and CDR2 FQGNSA. V lost 8 bases and J 0 bases, leaving 16 bases between the germline ends. There are 15 residues in the CDR3. CDR3 sequence reads: CASGEGRGANYGYTF. The DNA for the CDR3 is TGTGCCAGCGGGGAGGGGCGCGGGGCTAACTATGGCTACACCTTC. The variable domain in full, completed from reference TRBV7-2 and TRBJ1-2, reads GAGVSQSPSNKVTEKGKDVELRCDPISGHTALYWYRQSLGQGLEFLIYFQGNSAPDKSGLPSDRFSAERTGGSVSTLTIQRTQQEDSAVYLCASGEGRGANYGYTFGSGTRLTVV.

This clone was observed a single time. The J gene is TRBJ1-3, the V gene TRBV2; D uncertain. Trimming shortened V by 6 bases and J by 4 bases, and 10 bases separated the two germline ends. The CDR3 extends over 13 amino acids. Germline assignment: CDR1 SNHLY and CDR2 FYNNEI. The chain's CDR3 is CASSSDKGNTIYF. The DNA of the CDR3 is TGTGCCAGCAGCTCCGACAAGGGAAACACCATATATTTT.

The CDR3 sequence is CASSPRGSIATNEKLFF. The CDR3 DNA reads TGTGCCAGCTCCCCCAGAGGGTCCATCGCAACTAATGAAAAACTGTTTTTT. V is TRBV18 and J is TRBJ1-4, with D unresolved. Germline V gene lookup returns CDR1 KGHSH and CDR2 LQKENI. This CDR3 has 17 residues. Trimming stripped 6 bases from V and 0 bases from J, with 17 bases between.